The present T cell receptor beta chain was sequenced within a study of PD-L1 blockade in urothelial cancer. V lost 3 bases, J lost 3 bases, and 5 bases stayed unmatched. The CDR3 is 15 amino acids. Germline CDR1 is LNHNV and CDR2 is YYDKDF (reference sequence). Some clones are missing from TCRdb's copy, which holds only in-frame ones; the method was immunoSEQ multiplex PCR. The sample records about 100,000 clones, approximately 91% being singletons. The source of this sequence is a woman at least 80 years old with urothelial cancer. Source: PBMCs, taken around atezolizumab (anti-PD-L1) treatment. The chain recombines TRBV15 with TRBJ2-7; 10 bases fit TRBD2. CDR3: CATSRRLAGLYEQYF. CDR3 coding DNA: TGTGCCACCAGCAGGAGACTAGCGGGCCTCTACGAGCAGTACTTC.